The 27 T cell receptor beta chains in this list originate from one sample, sequenced in a study of blood T cell repertoires in COVID-19. TCRdb keeps only in-frame clones here, not all; method: immunoSEQ multiplex PCR. There are approximately 230,000 clones in the sample; roughly 87% occur only once, and about 6% lies in the top ten. The sample consisted of PBMCs or T cells enriched from blood (not recorded which). The origin of the receptors is a woman aged 30 to 39 with acute COVID-19.

This clone has a single count. The genes are TRBV14 and TRBJ2-5; no reliable D call. Germline loops: CDR1 SGHDN, CDR2 FVKESK. V lost 2 bases, J lost 4 bases, and 8 bases lay in between. The CDR3 totals 13 residues. For the CDR3, the DNA is TGTGCCAGCAGCCAAATCGGTAGAGAGACCCAGTACTTC. It yields the protein CASSQIGRETQYF.

The chain is built from TRBV4-2 and TRBJ1-1; D possibly corresponds to TRBD1 (5 bases). Per germline, CDR1 LGHNA and CDR2 YNFKEQ. CDR3 length equals 17 residues. The V end lost 0 bases, the J end lost 3 bases, and 17 bases lay between the germline ends. The CDR3 here is CASSQEYSALGDTEAFF. CDR3 coding DNA: TGTGCCAGCAGCCAAGAATATAGTGCGTTAGGGGACACTGAAGCTTTCTTT.

This clone is a singleton in its sample. The chain recombines TRBV2 with TRBJ1-1; a possible D gene is TRBD1 (6 bases). Trimming pared 6 bases from V and 6 bases from J, leaving 14 bases between. There are 13 residues in the CDR3. Germline V gives CDR1 SNHLY, CDR2 FYNNEI. DNA for the CDR3: TGTGCCAGCAGGGACAGAGGGAGGGCTGAAGCTTTCTTT. Protein product: CASRDRGRAEAFF.

This clone has only one observation. CDR3 nucleotides: TGTGCCAGCAGTTTTACAGGGGGGGGGACAGATACGCAGTATTTT. Translation gives CASSFTGGGTDTQYF. The V call is TRBV6-5, the J call TRBJ2-3; a possible D gene is TRBD1 (8 bases). Trimming removed 4 bases at V and 3 bases at J, with 14 bases between. This CDR3 comprises 15 residues. Germline CDR1 is MNHEY and CDR2 is SVGAGI.

The chain employs TRBV6-4 and TRBJ2-1; 8 bases line up with TRBD1. V shed 4 bases, J shed 8 bases, and the junction held 7 bases outside the gene matches. The germline V gene has CDR1 MRHNA and CDR2 SNTAGT. The CDR3 covers 14 residues. The CDR3 DNA reads as TGTGCCAGCAGTGGTACAGGGGGTAAGGATGAGCAGTTCTTC. It encodes CASSGTGGKDEQFF.

The chain links TRBV3-1 (or the pseudogene TRBV3-2) to TRBJ2-7, with 10 bases lining up with TRBD2. This CDR3 contains 15 residues. CDR1 and CDR2 from the germline V gene are LGHDT and YNNKEL (reference sequence). J was trimmed by 4 bases and V by 5 bases; bases with no gene match: 8. This CDR3 is CASSGDPSGSYEQYF. Here the CDR3 DNA reads TGTGCCAGCAGCGGCGACCCTAGCGGGAGTTACGAGCAGTACTTC.

V usage is TRBV28 and J usage is TRBJ1-6; the D gene is possibly TRBD1 (5 bases). Per the germline V gene, CDR1 is MDHEN and CDR2 is SYDVKM. Trimming removed 5 bases at V and 8 bases at J, with 7 bases between. CDR3 length: 12 residues. The CDR3 region is CASSQGYSPLHF. The CDR3, as DNA: TGTGCCAGCAGTCAGGGCTATTCACCCCTCCACTTT.

Comment on this clone: Distinct nucleotide sequences in the sample also encode this CDR3. V usage is TRBV6-4 and J usage is TRBJ2-2, with 8 bases that match TRBD1. V shed 8 bases and J 0 bases; nucleotides not matched to a gene: 5. Germline CDR1 is MRHNA and CDR2 is SNTAGT. This CDR3 spans 15 amino acids. Here the CDR3 reads CASASTGANTGELFF. As DNA, the CDR3 is TGTGCCAGCGCCTCGACAGGGGCGAACACCGGGGAGCTGTTTTTT.

The V and J genes are TRBV6-1 and TRBJ1-6; the D gene is possibly TRBD1 (6 bases). Trimming shortened V by 4 bases and J by 5 bases, and 15 bases separated the two germline ends. The CDR3 extends over 16 amino acids. Germline V gives CDR1 MNHNS, CDR2 SASEGT. CDR3 amino acids: CASSVPLGHNNSPLHF. CDR3 nucleotide sequence: TGTGCCAGCAGTGTACCTTTGGGACACAATAATTCACCCCTCCACTTT.

The rearrangement uses TRBV6-5 and TRBJ1-1; 7 bases map to TRBD1. Per germline, CDR1 MNHEY and CDR2 SVGAGI. This CDR3 comprises 15 residues. Losses at the gene ends were 2 bases for V and 7 bases for J; bases not matched to a gene: 10. DNA for the CDR3: TGTGCCAGCAGTTACGATGCAGGGACAGACTATGAAGCTTTCTTT. It yields the protein CASSYDAGTDYEAFF.

V gene TRBV6-5 combines with J gene TRBJ2-2, with D perhaps matching TRBD2 (6 bases). The CDR3 runs 15 residues. V was shortened by 3 bases and J by 8 bases, with 16 bases between the two germline ends. Looked up from germline, CDR1 is MNHEY and CDR2 is SVGAGI. CDR3 nucleotide sequence: TGTGCCAGCAGTTATCACCCTGGCGGGGAAGGGGAGCTGTTTTTT. Its translation is CASSYHPGGEGELFF.

CDR3 sequence: CASSADNFGTEAFF. The CDR3 DNA sequence: TGTGCCAGCAGCGCTGACAACTTCGGCACTGAAGCTTTCTTT. This sequence joins TRBV9 and TRBJ1-1; D gene unclear. Trimming stripped 3 bases from V and 4 bases from J, with 13 bases between. The CDR3 contains 14 residues. Germline assignment: CDR1 SGDLS and CDR2 YYNGEE.

This clone came up many times. The rearrangement links TRBV4-3 to TRBJ1-5; no clear D gene. The CDR3 is 17 amino acids. Between the trimmed V and J ends, which lost 0 bases and 1 base, there was a span of 13 bases. CDR1 is LGHNA, CDR2 YSLEER, per germline. The CDR3: CASSQDLEGQSNQPQHF. CDR3 DNA: TGCGCCAGCAGCCAAGATTTGGAGGGTCAGAGCAATCAGCCCCAGCATTTT.

This chain uses TRBV9 with TRBJ1-3; D remains unclear. Germline CDR1 SGDLS, CDR2 YYNGEE. Trimming took 4 bases from V and 0 from J, leaving 17 bases between them. CDR3 length: 17 residues. The CDR3 nucleotides are TGTGCCAGCAGCTTGTCCCCCCGACTTGACTCTGGAAACACCATATATTTT. Translated, it gives CASSLSPRLDSGNTIYF.

The chain joins TRBV9 to TRBJ2-2; the D is unclear. V shed 1 base and J shed 1 base, with 8 bases lying between them. This CDR3 has 15 residues. Germline V CDR1 and CDR2: SGDLS, YYNGEE. The CDR3 loop reads CASSVTARNTGELFF. The CDR3 coding sequence is TGTGCCAGCAGCGTAACAGCCAGGAACACCGGGGAGCTGTTTTTT.

The V gene is TRBV5-1, the J gene TRBJ1-2; 8 positions agree with TRBD1. The CDR3 spans 13 residues. Germline V CDR1 and CDR2: SGHRS, YFSETQ. Trimming at V came to 4 bases and at J to 7 bases, leaving 6 bases not matched to a gene. CDR3 amino acids: CASSNGQGLGYTF. The CDR3 DNA is TGCGCCAGCAGCAACGGACAGGGTCTTGGCTACACCTTC.

The chain links TRBV1 to TRBJ1-1; the D call TRBD1 from the table was never checked on the DNA. TRBV1 is a pseudogene locus. The CDR3 is 14 residues long. The CDR3 nucleotides are TGCACCAGCAGCCAGGGGGCAGGTAACGCTGAAGCTTTCTTT. Translated, it gives CTSSQGAGNAEAFF.

The chain joins TRBV2 to TRBJ2-3, with unresolved D. CDR1 and CDR2 (germline): SNHLY, FYNNEI. Trimming left V 8 bases short and J 0 bases short, with 3 bases between. The CDR3 runs to 11 residues. This chain's CDR3 is CASSSTDTQYF. DNA of the CDR3: TGTGCCAGCTCTAGCACAGATACGCAGTATTTT.

V and J are TRBV4-1 and TRBJ1-6; 9 nucleotides line up with TRBD1. V dropped 5 bases and J dropped 5; count of bases not matched to a gene: 4. Germline V CDR1 and CDR2: MGHRA, YSYEKL. The CDR3 length is 15 residues. Written as DNA, the CDR3 is TGCGCCAGCAGCATCCGGGACAGGGATAATTCACCCCTCCACTTT. Translated, it gives CASSIRDRDNSPLHF.

The chain has TRBV19 and TRBJ1-1, with D uncertain. V was trimmed by 3 bases and J by 3 bases, leaving 5 bases between them. CDR1 and CDR2 (germline): LNHDA, SQIVND (reference sequence). This CDR3 is built from 12 residues. The CDR3 nucleotides are TGTGCCAGTAGTATGGAGTACACTGAAGCTTTCTTT. Its translation is CASSMEYTEAFF. The entire variable domain, with the rest obtained from reference TRBV19 and TRBJ1-1, is as follows: DGGITQSPKYLFRKEGQNVTLSCEQNLNHDAMYWYRQDPGQGLRLIYYSQIVNDFQKGDIAEGYSVSREKKESFPLTVTSAQKNPTAFYLCASSMEYTEAFFGQGTRLTVV.

This sequence joins TRBV18 and TRBJ2-5, with 8 bases aligning to TRBD2. V was clipped by 4 bases and J by 4 bases; unmatched bases: 11. Germline assignment: CDR1 KGHSH and CDR2 LQKENI. The length of the CDR3 is 16 residues. CDR3 nucleotides: TGTGCCAGCTCACGCGGCCAGGGACTAGGAAGAGAGACCCAGTACTTC. Protein product: CASSRGQGLGRETQYF.

The chain uses TRBV2 and TRBJ2-7; maybe TRBD1 (5 bases). Per germline, CDR1 SNHLY and CDR2 FYNNEI. Trimming stripped 6 bases from V and 2 bases from J, with 14 bases between. CDR3 size: 14 residues. CDR3 region: CASRGFRGTYEQYF. The CDR3, as DNA: TGTGCCAGCAGGGGGTTTAGGGGAACCTACGAGCAGTACTTC.

This sequence joins TRBV19 and TRBJ1-1; weak D call: TRBD1 (6 bases). Germline V gene lookup returns CDR1 LNHDA and CDR2 SQIVND (reference sequence). Trimming took off 3 bases at V and 1 base at J, with 9 bases between the two ends. The CDR3 is 14 residues long. This chain's CDR3 is CASSILGANTEAFF. CDR3 in DNA: TGTGCCAGTAGTATCTTGGGGGCGAACACTGAAGCTTTCTTT.

The chain couples TRBV3-1 (or the pseudogene TRBV3-2) to TRBJ1-2, with 10 positions matching TRBD1. Germline V lookup: CDR1 LGHDT, CDR2 YNNKEL (reference sequence). The length of the CDR3 is 16 residues. J was trimmed by 4 bases and V by 3 bases; bases with no gene match: 8. As DNA, the CDR3 is TGTGCCAGCAGCCAGCGGGACAGGGGTCTAATCTATGGCTACACCTTC. It translates to CASSQRDRGLIYGYTF.

This clone was counted only a few times. The V gene is TRBV28, the J gene TRBJ2-7; 8 nucleotides line up with TRBD1. Per germline, CDR1 MDHEN and CDR2 SYDVKM. The CDR3 is made up of 15 amino acids. V was clipped by 2 bases and J by 2 bases; unmatched bases: 5. CDR3 loop: CASSLPGGLTYEQYF. The CDR3 DNA reads as TGTGCCAGCAGTTTACCAGGGGGCCTTACCTACGAGCAGTACTTC.

This rearrangement joins TRBV3-1 (or the pseudogene TRBV3-2) to TRBJ1-1; no reliable D call. The CDR3 totals 13 residues. Per germline, CDR1 LGHDT and CDR2 YNNKEL (reference sequence). V dropped 0 bases and J dropped 3 bases, with 5 bases sitting between them. CDR3 protein: CASSQDGDTEAFF. CDR3 bases: TGTGCCAGCAGCCAAGACGGGGACACTGAAGCTTTCTTT.

This chain joins TRBV24-1 and TRBJ1-4, with D possibly being TRBD1 (5 bases). The CDR3 length is 16 residues. Trimming stripped 1 base from V and 5 bases from J, with 13 bases between. CDR1 and CDR2 from the germline V gene are KGHDR and SFDVKD. Here the CDR3 DNA reads TGTGCCACCAGTGATTTAAGGCAGGGTTGGAATGAAAAACTGTTTTTT. This sequence encodes CATSDLRQGWNEKLFF.